This T cell receptor (beta chain) was recovered during a study of technical replicates of blood from a few donors. Trimming left V 0 bases short and J 6 bases short, with 13 bases between. Germline-derived CDR1 and CDR2 are MGHRA and YSYEKL. The CDR3 extends over 15 amino acids. Sequencing used immunoSEQ multiplex PCR; TCRdb keeps in-frame clones, though not all of them. Here the sample spans just over 55,000 clones, about 94% being singletons. The chain carries TRBV4-1 and TRBJ2-3; D is possibly TRBD2 (5 bases). Material for sequencing was PBMCs. The receptor was isolated from a human donor in good health. Some clones in this sample may be carry-over from other donors' samples. CDR3 in DNA: TGCGCCAGCAGCCAAGACGGAGCGGAACTGGATACGCAGTATTTT. Protein: CASSQDGAELDTQYF.